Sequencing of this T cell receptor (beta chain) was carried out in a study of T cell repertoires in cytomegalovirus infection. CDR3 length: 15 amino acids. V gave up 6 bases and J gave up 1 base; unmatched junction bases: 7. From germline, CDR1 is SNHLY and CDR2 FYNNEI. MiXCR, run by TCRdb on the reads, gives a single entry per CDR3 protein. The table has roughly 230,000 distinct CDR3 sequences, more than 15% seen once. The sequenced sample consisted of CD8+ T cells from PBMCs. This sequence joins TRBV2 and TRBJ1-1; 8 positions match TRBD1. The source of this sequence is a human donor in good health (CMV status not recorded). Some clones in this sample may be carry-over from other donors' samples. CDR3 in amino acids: CASSDQGAPNTEAFF. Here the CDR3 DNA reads TGTGCCAGCAGCGATCAGGGGGCCCCGAACACTGAAGCTTTCTTT.